The 21 T cell receptor beta chains listed next were all sequenced from one sample in a study of siplizumab effects on memory and regulatory T cells. The data were produced by immunoSEQ multiplex PCR, yet TCRdb's version contains in-frame clones alone and is incomplete. Seen here are 75,000 to 100,000 clones, just under 95% observed once, and the top ten hold around 1.5%. Sequencing was performed on non-Treg CD4+ T cells sorted from blood. The receptor set was obtained from a human donor in good health.

This chain links TRBV9 with TRBJ2-2, with 9 bases lining up with TRBD2. Germline V gene data show CDR1 as SGDLS and CDR2 as YYNGEE. V lost 3 bases, J lost 5 bases, and 8 bases stayed unmatched. The CDR3 contains 16 residues. DNA of the CDR3: TGTGCCAGCAGCGCCACTAGCGGGTGGTTTACCGGGGAGCTGTTTTTT. It specifies CASSATSGWFTGELFF.

A word on this clone: Different DNA sequences within this sample yield the same CDR3. V gene TRBV28 combines with J gene TRBJ2-3, with D possibly matching TRBD1 (6 bases). V was pared by 10 bases and J by 2 bases, with 16 bases between. Per germline, CDR1 MDHEN and CDR2 SYDVKM. CDR3 size: 14 residues. The CDR3 coding sequence is TGTGCCACCAAGCAGGGGAGCCACACAGATACGCAGTATTTT. Protein product: CATKQGSHTDTQYF.

This rearrangement joins TRBV18 to TRBJ1-3; a possible D gene is TRBD1 (5 bases). This CDR3 is 16 amino acids long. V dropped 6 bases and J dropped 0 bases, with 15 bases sitting between them. Looked up from germline, CDR1 is KGHSH and CDR2 is LQKENI. CDR3 in DNA: TGTGCCAGCTCTCAACTAACAGGAGACTCTGGAAACACCATATATTTT. Protein product: CASSQLTGDSGNTIYF.

The chain combines TRBV6-1 with TRBJ1-1; weak D call: TRBD1 (5 bases). The V and J ends lost 6 bases and 2 bases respectively, with 13 bases between them. The CDR3 contains 14 residues. CDR1 is MNHNS, CDR2 SASEGT, per germline. CDR3 region: CASRIQALNTEAFF. The CDR3 DNA is TGTGCCAGCAGGATACAGGCCTTAAACACTGAAGCTTTCTTT.

The rearrangement uses TRBV27 and TRBJ2-1; weak D call: TRBD2 (6 bases). Per the germline V gene, CDR1 is MNHEY and CDR2 is SMNVEV (reference sequence). This CDR3 spans 14 amino acids. Trimming shortened V by 6 bases and J by 8 bases, and 17 bases separated the two germline ends. DNA for the CDR3: TGTGCCAGCAGACGGGACTCTTCAAGGGATGAGCAGTTCTTC. Amino acids: CASRRDSSRDEQFF.

This rearrangement joins TRBV7-2 to TRBJ2-1, with D possibly matching TRBD2 (6 bases). V was shortened by 5 bases and J by 1 base, with 15 bases between the two germline ends. This CDR3 has 16 amino acids. Germline values: CDR1 SGHTA, CDR2 FQGNSA. CDR3 loop: CASSEESGLSYNEQFF. The CDR3, as DNA: TGTGCCAGCAGCGAAGAGTCGGGACTTTCCTACAATGAGCAGTTCTTC.

The CDR3 loop reads CASSDRDSNTEAFF. The DNA for the CDR3 is TGTGCCAGCAGCGACCGGGACAGCAACACTGAAGCTTTCTTT. This sequence joins TRBV9 and TRBJ1-1, with 7 bases fitting TRBD1. CDR1 and CDR2 from the germline V gene are SGDLS and YYNGEE. The CDR3 is 14 amino acids. The junction had 4 bases not matched to a gene; V was cut back by 3 bases and J by 2 bases.

Only one count was recorded for this clone. This chain joins TRBV4-2 and TRBJ2-1; 11 bases line up with TRBD2. V lost 8 bases, J lost 0 bases, and 15 bases stayed unmatched. The germline V gene has CDR1 LGHNA and CDR2 YNFKEQ. The CDR3 covers 19 residues. The CDR3 is CASCRGGLAALSSYNEQFF. The CDR3 DNA is TGTGCCAGCTGCCGCGGGGGACTAGCGGCACTCAGCTCCTACAATGAGCAGTTCTTC.

V is TRBV15 and J is TRBJ1-3; no definite D call. Per the germline V gene, CDR1 is LNHNV and CDR2 is YYDKDF (reference sequence). The CDR3 covers 14 residues. Deletions cut 1 base from V and 4 bases from J, with 8 bases between. The CDR3 sequence is CATSRGSQGNTIYF. For the CDR3, the DNA is TGTGCCACCAGCAGAGGTTCGCAGGGAAACACCATATATTTT.

This clone appeared a few times. The V gene is TRBV28, the J gene TRBJ1-5; possibly TRBD1 for D (5 bases). Trimming shortened V by 6 bases and J by 11 bases, and 8 bases separated the two germline ends. The CDR3 is made up of 10 amino acids. CDR1 is MDHEN, CDR2 SYDVKM, per germline. The CDR3 loop reads CASRGETQHF. The CDR3, as DNA: TGTGCCAGCAGGGGGGAAACCCAGCATTTT.

This clone was observed a single time. The gene calls are TRBV5-4 and TRBJ2-3; D not resolved. The V end was cut by 0 bases, the J end by 3 bases, with 11 bases between. This CDR3 region has 15 residues. From germline, CDR1 is SGHNT and CDR2 YYREEE (reference sequence). The DNA of the CDR3 is TGTGCCAGCAGCTTGGTAGCTTTGGAAACAGATACGCAGTATTTT. Its protein product is CASSLVALETDTQYF.

The gene calls are TRBV13 and TRBJ2-2; D may be TRBD1 (5 bases). This CDR3 spans 17 amino acids. Germline CDR1 reads PRHDT; CDR2 reads FYEKMQ (reference sequence). V was shortened by 4 bases and J by 2 bases, with 17 bases between the two germline ends. CDR3 protein: CASSSLLRQGNTGELFF. For the CDR3, the DNA is TGTGCCAGCAGCTCCCTCCTGAGGCAGGGTAACACCGGGGAGCTGTTTTTT.

V is TRBV7-3 and J is TRBJ1-1; the D gene is possibly TRBD1 (6 bases). CDR3 size: 15 residues. Per germline, CDR1 SGHTA and CDR2 FQGTGA. V lost 2 bases to trimming and J lost 4 bases, with 14 bases between them. CDR3 amino acids: CASSLLPGGTTEAFF. The DNA for the CDR3 is TGTGCCAGCAGCTTACTCCCCGGGGGCACCACTGAAGCTTTCTTT.

V usage is TRBV6-4 and J usage is TRBJ1-2; 10 nucleotides match TRBD1. With V trimmed by 0 bases and J by 4 bases, 5 bases remained unmatched. The V gene's germline CDR1 is MRHNA and CDR2 SNTAGT. This CDR3 region has 16 residues. CDR3 region: CASSDSGTGAPYGYTF. The CDR3, as DNA: TGTGCCAGCAGTGACTCCGGGACAGGGGCGCCCTATGGCTACACCTTC.

The chain couples TRBV18 to TRBJ2-6; possibly TRBD1 for D (5 bases). Germline CDR1 reads KGHSH; CDR2 reads LQKENI. The CDR3 sequence is 16 residues long. The ends were cut back, 5 bases at V and 2 bases at J, with 13 bases in the middle. The CDR3 coding sequence is TGTGCCAGCTCAGCTCTCGGCAGGGCTGGGGCCAACGTCCTGACTTTC. Encoded protein: CASSALGRAGANVLTF.

V and J are TRBV18 and TRBJ2-7; TRBD1 might be the D (6 bases). Germline V CDR1 and CDR2: KGHSH, LQKENI. Trimming shortened V by 3 bases and J by 4 bases, and 16 bases separated the two germline ends. The CDR3 consists of 15 residues. As DNA, the CDR3 is TGTGCCAGCTCACCGAAAGAAGGGGGTCTGTACGAGCAGTACTTC. It codes for CASSPKEGGLYEQYF.

The gene calls are TRBV5-1 and TRBJ2-1; 14 bases are a match to TRBD2. The length of the CDR3 is 19 residues. The V gene end was trimmed by 4 bases and the J gene end by 0 bases; junction bases not matched to a gene: 9. CDR1 and CDR2 from the germline V gene are SGHRS and YFSETQ. Here the CDR3 DNA reads TGCGCCAGCAGCCCGCCAGGACTAGCGGGAGGCCACTCCTACAATGAGCAGTTCTTC. Protein: CASSPPGLAGGHSYNEQFF.

The chain is built from TRBV19 and TRBJ2-5; TRBD1 agrees at 8 bases. The junction had 0 bases not matched to a gene; V was cut back by 1 base and J by 5 bases. CDR1 is LNHDA, CDR2 SQIVND, per germline (reference sequence). The CDR3 runs to 13 residues. CDR3 coding DNA: TGTGCCAGTAGTATAGGACAGGGGGAGACCCAGTACTTC. The encoded protein is CASSIGQGETQYF.

V gene TRBV5-4 combines with J gene TRBJ2-7, with TRBD2 as a possible D gene (6 bases). CDR1 is SGHNT, CDR2 YYREEE, per germline (reference sequence). The CDR3 is 14 residues long. The germline V and J ends were trimmed by 3 bases and 1 base, with 11 bases remaining between them. Here the CDR3 reads CASSWDLPSYEQYF. DNA for the CDR3: TGTGCCAGCAGCTGGGACTTACCATCCTACGAGCAGTACTTC.

The chain links TRBV5-8 to TRBJ1-2; possibly TRBD1 for D (5 bases). The germline gives CDR1 SGHTS, CDR2 YDEGEE. Trimming left V 0 bases short and J 7 bases short, with 13 bases between. The CDR3 is 14 amino acids. CDR3 protein: CASSLAPRDLGYTF. CDR3 bases: TGTGCCAGCAGCTTGGCCCCTCGGGACCTTGGCTACACCTTC.

The chain is built from TRBV5-1 and TRBJ2-6, with 10 bases identical to TRBD1. This CDR3 contains 19 residues. Unmatched junction bases numbered 10, after V lost 4 bases and J lost 0 bases. Germline loops: CDR1 SGHRS, CDR2 YFSETQ. The CDR3 DNA is TGCGCCAGCAGCCGGAGCAAGACAGGGGGCAACTCTGGGGCCAACGTCCTGACTTTC. It yields the protein CASSRSKTGGNSGANVLTF.